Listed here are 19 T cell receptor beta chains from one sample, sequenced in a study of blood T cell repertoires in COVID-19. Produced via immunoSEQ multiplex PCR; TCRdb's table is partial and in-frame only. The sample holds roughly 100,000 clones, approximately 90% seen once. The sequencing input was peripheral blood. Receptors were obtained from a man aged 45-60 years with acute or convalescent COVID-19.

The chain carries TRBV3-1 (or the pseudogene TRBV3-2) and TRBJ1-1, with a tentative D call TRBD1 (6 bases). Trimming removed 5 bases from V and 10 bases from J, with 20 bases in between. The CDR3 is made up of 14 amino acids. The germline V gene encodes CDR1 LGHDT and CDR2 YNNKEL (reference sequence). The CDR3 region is CASSFSRGPGGAFF. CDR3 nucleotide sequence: TGTGCCAGCAGCTTTTCCAGGGGTCCGGGGGGAGCTTTCTTT.

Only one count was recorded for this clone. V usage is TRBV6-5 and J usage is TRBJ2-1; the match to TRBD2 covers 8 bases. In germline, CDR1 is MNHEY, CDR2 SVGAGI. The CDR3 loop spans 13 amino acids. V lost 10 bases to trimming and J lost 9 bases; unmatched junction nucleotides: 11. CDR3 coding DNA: TGTGCCACAAAATTAGCGGGATCGTCTGAGCAGTTCTTC. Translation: CATKLAGSSEQFF.

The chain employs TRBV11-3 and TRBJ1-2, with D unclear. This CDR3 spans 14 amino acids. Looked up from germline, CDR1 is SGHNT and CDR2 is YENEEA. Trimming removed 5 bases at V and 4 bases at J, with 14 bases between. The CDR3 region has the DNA TGTGCCAGCAGCCCCCCGGGGTGGAGCTATGGCTACACCTTC. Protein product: CASSPPGWSYGYTF.

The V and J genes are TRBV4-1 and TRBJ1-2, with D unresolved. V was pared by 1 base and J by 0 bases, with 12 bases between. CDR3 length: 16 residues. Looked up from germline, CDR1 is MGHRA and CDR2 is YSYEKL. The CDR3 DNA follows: TGCGCCAGCAGCCAAGTAAGAACTGTAGCTAACTATGGCTACACCTTC. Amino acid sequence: CASSQVRTVANYGYTF.

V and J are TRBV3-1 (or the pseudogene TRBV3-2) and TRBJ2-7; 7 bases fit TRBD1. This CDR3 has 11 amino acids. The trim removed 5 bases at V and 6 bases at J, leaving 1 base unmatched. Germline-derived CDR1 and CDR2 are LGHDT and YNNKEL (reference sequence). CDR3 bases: TGTGCCAGCAGCAACAGGGGCGAGCAGTACTTC. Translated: CASSNRGEQYF.

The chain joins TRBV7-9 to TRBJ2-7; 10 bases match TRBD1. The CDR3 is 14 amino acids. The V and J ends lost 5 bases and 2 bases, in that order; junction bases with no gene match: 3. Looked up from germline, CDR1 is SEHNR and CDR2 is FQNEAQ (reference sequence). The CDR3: CASSPGQGAYEQYF. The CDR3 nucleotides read TGTGCCAGCAGCCCCGGACAGGGGGCCTACGAGCAGTACTTC.

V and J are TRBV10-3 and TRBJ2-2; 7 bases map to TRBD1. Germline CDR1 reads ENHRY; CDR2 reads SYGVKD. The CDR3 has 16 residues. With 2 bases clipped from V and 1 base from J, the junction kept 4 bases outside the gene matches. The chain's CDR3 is CAISETGTENTGELFF. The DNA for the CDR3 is TGTGCCATCAGTGAGACCGGGACAGAGAACACCGGGGAGCTGTTTTTT.

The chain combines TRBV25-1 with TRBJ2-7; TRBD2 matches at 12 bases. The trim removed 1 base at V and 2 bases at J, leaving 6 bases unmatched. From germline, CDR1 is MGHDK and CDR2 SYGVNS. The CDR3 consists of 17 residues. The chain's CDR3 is CASSEFTSGRRTYEQYF. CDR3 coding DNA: TGTGCCAGCAGTGAATTTACTAGCGGGAGGAGAACCTACGAGCAGTACTTC.

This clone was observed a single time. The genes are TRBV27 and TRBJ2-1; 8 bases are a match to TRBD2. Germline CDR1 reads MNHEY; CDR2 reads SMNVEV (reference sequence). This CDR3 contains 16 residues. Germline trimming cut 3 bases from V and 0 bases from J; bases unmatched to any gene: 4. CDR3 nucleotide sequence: TGTGCCAGCAGTTTCTTTAGCGGGACCTCCTACAATGAGCAGTTCTTC. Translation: CASSFFSGTSYNEQFF.

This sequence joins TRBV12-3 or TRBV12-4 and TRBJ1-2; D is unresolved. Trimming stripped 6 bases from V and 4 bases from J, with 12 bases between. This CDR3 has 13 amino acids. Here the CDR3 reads CASSHDGGYGYTF. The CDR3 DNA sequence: TGTGCCAGCAGCCACGACGGAGGCTATGGCTACACCTTC.

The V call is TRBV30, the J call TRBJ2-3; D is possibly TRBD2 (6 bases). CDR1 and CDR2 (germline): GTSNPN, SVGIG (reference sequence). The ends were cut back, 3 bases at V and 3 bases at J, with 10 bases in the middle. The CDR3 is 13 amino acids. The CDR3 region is CAWSADYTDTQYF. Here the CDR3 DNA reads TGTGCCTGGAGCGCGGACTATACAGATACGCAGTATTTT.

DNA of the CDR3: TGTGCCAGCAGCTTAGAAAGAACAGCCTATGGCTACACCTTC. It encodes CASSLERTAYGYTF. The chain couples TRBV11-2 to TRBJ1-2; D not resolved. The V end lost 0 bases, the J end lost 4 bases, and 9 bases lay between the germline ends. The CDR3 has 14 residues. In germline, CDR1 is SGHAT, CDR2 FQNNGV.

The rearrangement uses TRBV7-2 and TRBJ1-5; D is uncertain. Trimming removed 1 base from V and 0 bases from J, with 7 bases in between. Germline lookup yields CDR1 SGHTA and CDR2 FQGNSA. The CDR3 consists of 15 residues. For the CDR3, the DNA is TGTGCCAGCAGCTTAGGGCATATTAGCAATCAGCCCCAGCATTTT. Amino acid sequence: CASSLGHISNQPQHF.

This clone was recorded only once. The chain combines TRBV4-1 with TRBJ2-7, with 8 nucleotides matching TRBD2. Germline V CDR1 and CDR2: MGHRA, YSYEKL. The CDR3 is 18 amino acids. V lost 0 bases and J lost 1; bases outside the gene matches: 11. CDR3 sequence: CASSQDRFSGVSSYEQYF. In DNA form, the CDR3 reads TGCGCCAGCAGCCAAGATCGGTTTAGCGGGGTTTCTTCCTACGAGCAGTACTTC.

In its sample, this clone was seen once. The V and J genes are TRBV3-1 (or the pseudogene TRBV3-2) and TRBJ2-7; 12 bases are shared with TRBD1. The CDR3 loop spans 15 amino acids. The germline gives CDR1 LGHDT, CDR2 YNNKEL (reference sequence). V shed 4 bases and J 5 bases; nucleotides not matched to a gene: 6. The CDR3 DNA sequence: TGTGCCAGCAGCCGAGCCGGGACAGGGGGCGACGAGCAGTACTTC. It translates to CASSRAGTGGDEQYF.

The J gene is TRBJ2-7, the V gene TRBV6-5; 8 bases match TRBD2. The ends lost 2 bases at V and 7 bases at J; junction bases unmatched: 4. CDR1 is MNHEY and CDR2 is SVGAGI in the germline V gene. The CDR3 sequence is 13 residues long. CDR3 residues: CASSYIAGGEQYF. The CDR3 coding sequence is TGTGCCAGCAGTTACATTGCGGGAGGAGAGCAGTACTTC.

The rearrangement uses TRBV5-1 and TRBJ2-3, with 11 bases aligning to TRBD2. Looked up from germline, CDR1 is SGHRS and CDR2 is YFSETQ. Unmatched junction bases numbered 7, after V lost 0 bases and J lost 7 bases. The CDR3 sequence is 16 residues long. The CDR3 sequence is CASSLATSGVENTQYF. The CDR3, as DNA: TGCGCCAGCAGCTTGGCGACTAGCGGGGTCGAGAATACGCAGTATTTT.

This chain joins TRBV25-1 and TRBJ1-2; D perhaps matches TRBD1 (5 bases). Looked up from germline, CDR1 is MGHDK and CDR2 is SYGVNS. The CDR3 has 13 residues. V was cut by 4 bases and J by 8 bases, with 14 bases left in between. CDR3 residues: CASSALGAGGYTF. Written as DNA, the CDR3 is TGTGCCAGCAGTGCTCTAGGGGCAGGGGGCTACACCTTC.

The CDR3 DNA follows: TGTGCCAGCGGGGACAGGGATGGCTACACCTTC. Translated, it gives CASGDRDGYTF. The J gene is TRBJ1-2, the V gene TRBV5-5; 9 bases agree with TRBD1. This CDR3 is built from 11 residues. V gave up 7 bases and J gave up 6 bases; unmatched junction bases: 1. Germline CDR1 and CDR2: SGHKS and YYEKEE (reference sequence).